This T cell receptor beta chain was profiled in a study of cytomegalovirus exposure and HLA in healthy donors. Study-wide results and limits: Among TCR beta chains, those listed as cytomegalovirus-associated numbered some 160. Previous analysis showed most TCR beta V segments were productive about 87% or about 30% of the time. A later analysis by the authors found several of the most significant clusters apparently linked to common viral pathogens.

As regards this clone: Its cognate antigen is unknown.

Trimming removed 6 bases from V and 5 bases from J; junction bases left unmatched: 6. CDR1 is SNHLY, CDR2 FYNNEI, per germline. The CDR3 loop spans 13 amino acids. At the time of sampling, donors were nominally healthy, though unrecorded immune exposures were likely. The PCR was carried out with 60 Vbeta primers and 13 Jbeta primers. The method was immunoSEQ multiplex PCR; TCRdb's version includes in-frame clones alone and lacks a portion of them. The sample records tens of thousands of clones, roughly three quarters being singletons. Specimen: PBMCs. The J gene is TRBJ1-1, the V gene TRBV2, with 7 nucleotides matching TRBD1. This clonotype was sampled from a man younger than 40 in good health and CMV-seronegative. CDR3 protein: CASRRQGDTEAFF. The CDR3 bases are TGTGCCAGCAGACGACAGGGAGATACTGAAGCTTTCTTT.